This T cell receptor beta chain derives from a study of CD8 T cells in ankylosing spondylitis. Broader study findings: A TCR beta motif of 7 to 9 highly homologous variants seemed to mark ankylosing spondylitis blood.

One entry per CDR3 protein results from TCRdb running MiXCR on the 5' RACE reads. The repertoire holds more than 150,000 distinct CDR3 sequences, with under 15% as singletons. This clonotype has ten or more counts. No antigen is known for it. Germline V gene sequence: CDR1 KGHDR, CDR2 SFDVKD. Between the trimmed V and J ends, which lost 9 bases and 5 bases, there was a span of 15 bases. The CDR3 length is 13 residues. Sequencing input: blood, either unsorted or a sorted T cell fraction (not recorded which). The genes are TRBV24-1 and TRBJ1-1; TRBD1 is a possible D gene (5 bases). The source of this sequence is a female donor with ankylosing spondylitis or in good health (not recorded which). For the CDR3, the DNA is TGTGCCACCCAAGGGGAGCTAGAGACTGAAGCTTTCTTT. It specifies CATQGELETEAFF.